Shown below are 5 T cell receptor beta chains from a single sample sequenced in a study of spatial heterogeneity in lung cancer. Study-wide results and limits: Tracking of tumor mutation counts was seen in expanded intratumoral alpha and beta TCR counts.

These receptors have no identified antigens. Stated time point: sample taken at primary tumor resection. TCRdb re-derived calls from the 5' RACE reads in MiXCR, one entry per CDR3 protein. The sample records about 7,900 distinct CDR3 sequences, approximately 7% being singletons. The sequenced sample was lung tumor tissue, obtained at surgery. These receptors were taken from a female donor with early-stage non-small cell lung cancer.

This clonotype ranks as medium-sized. The library was built for alpha chains, so this beta chain is an off-target read and its size means little. V gene TRBV27 combines with J gene TRBJ1-2; D not resolved. The ends were cut back, 2 bases at V and 8 bases at J, with 15 bases in the middle. CDR3 size: 14 residues. Germline V gene data show CDR1 as MNHEY and CDR2 as SMNVEV (reference sequence). CDR3 sequence: CASSLHWRYGGYTF. The CDR3 DNA sequence: TGTGCCAGCAGTTTACACTGGAGATATGGCGGCTACACCTTC.

In this sample, this clonotype turned up many times. This beta chain is an off-target read within a library intended for alpha chains, so its frequency means little. V usage is TRBV18 and J usage is TRBJ1-1; tentative D call: TRBD1 (6 bases). Looked up from germline, CDR1 is KGHSH and CDR2 is LQKENI. CDR3 size: 16 residues. Trimming left V 3 bases short and J 0 bases short, with 14 bases between. The CDR3 is CASSPTRDMVNTEAFF. The CDR3 DNA reads TGTGCCAGCTCACCCACTCGGGACATGGTGAACACTGAAGCTTTCTTT.

This clonotype occurred a few times. Within a library made for alpha chains, this beta chain is off target, and its count is uninformative. The chain joins TRBV6-5 to TRBJ2-3; 10 nucleotides match TRBD2. In germline, CDR1 is MNHEY, CDR2 SVGAGI. V shed 5 bases, J shed 6 bases, and the junction held 14 bases outside the gene matches. The length of the CDR3 is 17 residues. CDR3 sequence reads: CASSRKGLAPNLDTQYF. Here the CDR3 DNA reads TGTGCCAGCAGTCGCAAGGGACTAGCGCCAAATTTGGATACGCAGTATTTT.

This clonotype was counted at least ten times. Since it is a stray read in a library aimed at alpha chains, this beta chain has a size that is not meaningful. The genes are TRBV7-2 and TRBJ2-7, with TRBD2 matching 10 bases. This CDR3 contains 15 residues. Trimming removed 2 bases from V and 6 bases from J; junction bases left unmatched: 7. Germline CDR1 and CDR2: SGHTA and FQGNSA. This CDR3 is CASSLTSGKWGEQYF. The CDR3 DNA reads as TGTGCCAGCAGCTTAACTAGCGGGAAATGGGGCGAGCAGTACTTC.

This clonotype has a count of ten or more. This beta chain was picked up by a library intended for alpha chains and is off target, so its count carries little meaning. This rearrangement joins TRBV12-3 or TRBV12-4 to TRBJ1-5; D is undetermined. V was clipped by 1 base and J by 0 bases, with 10 bases between them. The CDR3 is made up of 16 amino acids. Here the CDR3 DNA reads TGTGCCAGCAGTTTAGGGGGTACCGTTAGCAATCAGCCCCAGCATTTT. Protein product: CASSLGGTVSNQPQHF.